The TCR beta chain under discussion was sequenced for a study of T cell responses to AZD1222 COVID-19 vaccine. Unmatched junction bases numbered 3, after V lost 6 bases and J lost 3 bases. The CDR3 has 13 amino acids. CDR1 and CDR2 from the germline V gene are MNHEY and SVGAGI. The repertoire was sequenced with immunoSEQ multiplex PCR; TCRdb's copy has only in-frame clones and lacks some. Of approximately 110,000 clones detected, roughly nine tenths appear once; the ten largest clones hold roughly 45%. In regard to this clone: The antigen remains undetermined.

Whole-study findings and limits: Donors were largely white British and mainly female; clonal diversity was possibly underestimated.

Sequenced here: peripheral blood, sampled 28 days after the second AZD1222 dose. This sequence was found in an adult who received the AZD1222 COVID-19 vaccine. The V call is TRBV6-5, the J call TRBJ2-7, with 9 bases aligning to TRBD2. Written as DNA, the CDR3 is TGTGCCAGCAGGGGACTAGCATACTACGAGCAGTACTTC. It specifies CASRGLAYYEQYF.